This passage covers 23 T cell receptor beta chains from one sample sequenced in a study of blood T cell repertoires in COVID-19. Clones were sequenced by immunoSEQ multiplex PCR, and TCRdb holds only the in-frame ones, with some missing. There are 15,000 to 20,000 clones in the sample; roughly 77% occur only once, and about 8.1% lies in the top ten. Sequences were obtained from peripheral blood. The receptor source for this set is a man aged 55 to 70 with acute or convalescent COVID-19.

The V gene is TRBV25-1, the J gene TRBJ2-3; D is possibly TRBD1 (5 bases). V lost 1 base, J lost 1 base, and 9 bases lay in between. The CDR3 has 15 amino acids. The germline gives CDR1 MGHDK, CDR2 SYGVNS. As DNA, the CDR3 is TGTGCCAGCAGTGAATTGACAGCCGGCACAGATACGCAGTATTTT. Its translation: CASSELTAGTDTQYF.

The chain has TRBV28 and TRBJ2-3, with a possible D match to TRBD1 (6 bases). CDR1 and CDR2 (germline): MDHEN, SYDVKM. Trimming removed 8 bases from V and 8 bases from J, with 20 bases in between. This CDR3 comprises 14 residues. CDR3 sequence: CASSVYRELRTQYF. CDR3 DNA sequence: TGTGCCAGCTCAGTGTACAGGGAACTCCGTACGCAGTATTTT.

The chain couples TRBV15 to TRBJ1-5, with D perhaps matching TRBD1 (6 bases). CDR1 LNHNV and CDR2 YYDKDF come from the germline V gene (reference sequence). The CDR3 covers 13 residues. The V and J ends lost 5 bases and 3 bases respectively, with 8 bases between them. DNA for the CDR3: TGTGCCACCAGCTACAGGGACAATCAGCCCCAGCATTTT. Residues: CATSYRDNQPQHF.

The rearrangement joins TRBV10-3 to TRBJ1-2; the D gene is possibly TRBD1 (5 bases). Germline assignment: CDR1 ENHRY and CDR2 SYGVKD. V lost 4 bases to trimming and J lost 3 bases, with 15 bases between them. CDR3 length equals 15 residues. The CDR3 coding sequence is TGTGCCATCAGTGGGGGTAGGGGTCGGGACTATGGCTACACCTTC. Amino acids: CAISGGRGRDYGYTF.

This chain joins TRBV21-1 and TRBJ1-5; TRBD1, the D gene given by the table, was not confirmed from the DNA. TRBV21-1 is assigned pseudogene status. CDR3 length equals 14 residues. Here the CDR3 reads CASSLRQGRKPQHF. DNA of the CDR3: TGTGCCAGCAGCCTACGACAGGGAAGAAAGCCCCAGCATTTT.

Concerning this clone: The same CDR3 is also encoded by other DNA sequences in this sample. This sequence joins TRBV2 and TRBJ2-7, with 7 bases that match TRBD1. Germline V gives CDR1 SNHLY, CDR2 FYNNEI. After removal of 3 bases from V and 4 bases from J, the junction contained 0 bases not matched to a gene. The CDR3 has 12 amino acids. The CDR3 sequence: CASSEGQYEQYF. The CDR3 nucleotides read TGTGCCAGCAGTGAGGGACAGTACGAGCAGTACTTC.

This clone appeared a few times. The chain links TRBV11-2 to TRBJ1-3; 8 bases match TRBD1. The junction had 9 bases not matched to a gene; V was cut back by 5 bases and J by 0 bases. The CDR3 is 17 amino acids. Looked up from germline, CDR1 is SGHAT and CDR2 is FQNNGV. In DNA form, the CDR3 reads TGTGCCAGCAGCCCCAGGACAGGGACAAGCTCTGGAAACACCATATATTTT. Translation gives CASSPRTGTSSGNTIYF.

The rearrangement links TRBV6-5 to TRBJ1-5; 9 positions agree with TRBD1. Germline V gene sequence: CDR1 MNHEY, CDR2 SVGAGI. There are 15 residues in the CDR3. The J segment lost 7 bases and the V segment lost 6 bases, leaving 10 bases of the junction unmatched. For the CDR3, the DNA is TGTGCCAGCAGCCGCGACCGGGACAGGGACCAGCCCCAGCATTTT. Encoded protein: CASSRDRDRDQPQHF.

The chain combines TRBV28 with TRBJ1-1, with 7 bases lining up with TRBD1. Germline lookup yields CDR1 MDHEN and CDR2 SYDVKM. The trim removed 6 bases at V and 5 bases at J, leaving 12 bases unmatched. This CDR3 has 15 amino acids. CDR3 nucleotide sequence: TGTGCCAGCAGCTCCCCGGGAGGGGGCGAAACTGAAGCTTTCTTT. It yields the protein CASSSPGGGETEAFF.

The V gene is TRBV5-4, the J gene TRBJ2-7; 9 nucleotides align to TRBD1. Germline V gives CDR1 SGHNT, CDR2 YYREEE (reference sequence). The junction had 12 bases not matched to a gene; V was cut back by 2 bases and J by 3 bases. This CDR3 has 17 amino acids. This chain's CDR3 is CASSFTGQGIVGYEQYF. The DNA for the CDR3 is TGTGCCAGCAGCTTCACGGGACAGGGTATTGTTGGCTACGAGCAGTACTTC.

The CDR3 loop reads CASSQQGIADTQYF. As DNA, the CDR3 is TGTGCCAGCAGTCAACAGGGAATCGCAGATACGCAGTATTTT. The chain joins TRBV6-6 to TRBJ2-3; a weak D match, TRBD1 (6 bases). The CDR3 runs 14 residues. The germline CDR1 and CDR2 sequences are MNHNY and SVGAGI (reference sequence). V was cut by 5 bases and J by 4 bases, with 13 bases left in between.

The genes are TRBV21-1 and TRBJ1-5. TRBV21-1 is given as a pseudogene. The CDR3 loop spans 15 amino acids. This CDR3 reads CASSKVVGGNQPQHF. The CDR3 DNA reads TGTGCCAGCAGCAAAGTGGTGGGAGGAAATCAGCCCCAGCATTTT.

The chain carries TRBV5-6 and TRBJ2-2; tentatively, D is TRBD2 (5 bases). V was pared by 3 bases and J by 6 bases, with 6 bases between. This CDR3 is built from 12 residues. Germline V gene lookup returns CDR1 SGHDT and CDR2 YYEEEE. The DNA for the CDR3 is TGTGCCAGCAGCTCTAGCCCCGGGGAGCTGTTTTTT. Protein sequence: CASSSSPGELFF.

The chain joins TRBV6-4 to TRBJ2-5, with 7 bases aligning to TRBD1. V lost 4 bases, J lost 2 bases, and 7 bases stayed unmatched. CDR3 length: 15 residues. Germline V lookup: CDR1 MRHNA, CDR2 SNTAGT. CDR3 sequence: CASSAGTDLQETQYF. CDR3 nucleotides: TGTGCCAGCAGTGCCGGGACAGACCTTCAAGAGACCCAGTACTTC.

This chain uses TRBV2 with TRBJ1-2, with D uncertain. From germline, CDR1 is SNHLY and CDR2 FYNNEI. V was clipped by 1 base and J by 8 bases, with 8 bases between them. The CDR3 is 12 residues long. CDR3 in DNA: TGTGCCAGCAGTGAAGACAGAGTGGGCTACACCTTC. Translation: CASSEDRVGYTF.

This clone came up once. The genes are TRBV10-3 and TRBJ2-5, with 11 bases matching TRBD2. The CDR3 is made up of 18 amino acids. The germline gives CDR1 ENHRY, CDR2 SYGVKD. The trim removed 0 bases at V and 2 bases at J, leaving 8 bases unmatched. Written as DNA, the CDR3 is TGTGCCATCAGTGAGTCTGAGATAGCGGGGGGGAAGCAAGAGACCCAGTACTTC. Residues: CAISESEIAGGKQETQYF.

The V and J genes are TRBV23-1 and TRBJ2-5, with a tentative D call TRBD1 (5 bases). TRBV23-1 falls under the ORF class, with uncertain function. The CDR3 is 16 amino acids. Deletions cut 8 bases from V and 0 bases from J, with 19 bases between. The CDR3 region is CASGPTEWGDQETQYF. CDR3 DNA: TGCGCCAGCGGGCCCACTGAGTGGGGCGACCAAGAGACCCAGTACTTC.

CDR3 in amino acids: CASSFRLAGAQYF. The DNA of the CDR3 is TGTGCCAGCAGCTTCCGACTAGCGGGGGCACAGTATTTT. This chain joins TRBV7-2 and TRBJ2-3; TRBD2 aligns across 12 bases. The CDR3 runs 13 residues. Trimming at V came to 3 bases and at J to 12 bases, leaving 4 bases not matched to a gene. Germline loops: CDR1 SGHTA, CDR2 FQGNSA.

The gene calls are TRBV11-3 and TRBJ2-1; 7 bases are a match to TRBD1. The CDR3 is 13 residues long. Germline CDR1 SGHNT, CDR2 YENEEA. V lost 0 bases and J lost 10; bases outside the gene matches: 3. CDR3 protein: CASSLDRGQEQFF. CDR3 DNA: TGTGCCAGCAGCTTAGATAGGGGACAGGAGCAGTTCTTC.

This clone was counted once. The rearrangement joins TRBV7-2 to TRBJ1-2, with TRBD1 matching 8 bases. J gave up 7 bases and V 5 bases, and 9 bases lay outside the gene matches. Germline V CDR1 and CDR2: SGHTA, FQGNSA. CDR3 size: 14 residues. The CDR3 reads CASSPPIQGVGYTF. CDR3 nucleotide sequence: TGTGCCAGCAGCCCACCAATACAGGGGGTTGGCTACACCTTC.

The rearrangement uses TRBV18 and TRBJ2-3; D might be TRBD2 (6 bases). CDR3 length: 17 amino acids. Looked up from germline, CDR1 is KGHSH and CDR2 is LQKENI. V lost 3 bases and J lost 2, with 18 bases in between. CDR3 protein: CASSPTPGDSFTDTQYF. The CDR3, as DNA: TGTGCCAGCTCACCTACTCCGGGGGACTCTTTCACAGATACGCAGTATTTT.

This clone was detected only once. The chain employs TRBV25-1 and TRBJ2-1; no reliable D call. Germline values: CDR1 MGHDK, CDR2 SYGVNS. This CDR3 is built from 11 residues. Trimming pared 1 base from V and 9 bases from J, leaving 4 bases between. The CDR3 sequence: CASSESVEQFF. CDR3 sequence (DNA): TGTGCCAGCAGTGAATCGGTTGAGCAGTTCTTC.

This clone has only a few counts. The chain joins TRBV9 to TRBJ1-6, with D perhaps matching TRBD1 (6 bases). Germline CDR1 is SGDLS and CDR2 is YYNGEE. The CDR3 has 16 residues. V dropped 0 bases and J dropped 8 bases, with 15 bases sitting between them. CDR3 sequence: CASSVGGRGSDSPLHF. Here the CDR3 DNA reads TGTGCCAGCAGCGTAGGCGGCAGGGGATCGGATTCACCCCTCCACTTT.